This TCR beta chain came from a study of blood T cell repertoires in COVID-19. Study-level background: COVID-19 samples collected from the United States, Italy and Spain covered acute and convalescent phases. Sources were T cells, B-cell-depleted T cells, or PBMCs; the material itself was cDNA or gDNA.

This CDR3 has 11 amino acids. Between the trimmed V and J ends, which lost 5 bases and 5 bases, there was a span of 6 bases. CDR1 SEHNR and CDR2 FQNEAQ come from the germline V gene (reference sequence). Study processing details: Amplification of reference gene primers provided the estimated nucleated cell counts. Assay: immunoSEQ multiplex PCR; the TCRdb copy retains only in-frame clones and omits some. V, J and clone size reflect that table, while D and trimming were determined from the DNA. This sample has approximately 250,000 clones, with more than 85% found just once. The Seattle patients, enrolled during active infection, were followed longitudinally.

The receptor was isolated from a woman aged 55-69 years with COVID-19, enrolled during active disease. The specimen was peripheral blood. The chain employs TRBV7-9 and TRBJ2-5; no firm D call. The CDR3 nucleotides read TGTGCCAGCAGCCACGGGGAGACCCAGTACTTC. Translation: CASSHGETQYF.